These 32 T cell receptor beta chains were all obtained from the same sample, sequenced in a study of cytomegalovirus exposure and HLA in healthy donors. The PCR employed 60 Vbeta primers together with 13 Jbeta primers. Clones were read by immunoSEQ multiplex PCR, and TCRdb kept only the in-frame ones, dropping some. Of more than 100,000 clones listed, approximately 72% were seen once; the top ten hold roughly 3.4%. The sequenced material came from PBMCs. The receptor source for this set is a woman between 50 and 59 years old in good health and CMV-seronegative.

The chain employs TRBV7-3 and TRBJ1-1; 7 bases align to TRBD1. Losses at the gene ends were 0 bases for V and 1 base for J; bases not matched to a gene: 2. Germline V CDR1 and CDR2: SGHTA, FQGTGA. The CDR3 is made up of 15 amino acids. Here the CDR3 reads CASSLTGDRNTEAFF. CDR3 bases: TGTGCCAGCAGCTTAACGGGGGACAGGAACACTGAAGCTTTCTTT. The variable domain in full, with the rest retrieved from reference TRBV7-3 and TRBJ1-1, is GAGVSQTPSNKVTEKGKYVELRCDPISGHTALYWYRQSLGQGPEFLIYFQGTGAADDSGLPNDRFFAVRPEGSVSTLKIQRTERGDSAVYLCASSLTGDRNTEAFFGQGTRLTVV.

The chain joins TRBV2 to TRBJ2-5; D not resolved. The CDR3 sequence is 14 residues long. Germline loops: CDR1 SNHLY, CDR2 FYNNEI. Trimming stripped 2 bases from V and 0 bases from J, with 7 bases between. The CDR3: CASSEYLYQETQYF. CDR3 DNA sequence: TGTGCCAGCAGTGAATATTTGTACCAAGAGACCCAGTACTTC.

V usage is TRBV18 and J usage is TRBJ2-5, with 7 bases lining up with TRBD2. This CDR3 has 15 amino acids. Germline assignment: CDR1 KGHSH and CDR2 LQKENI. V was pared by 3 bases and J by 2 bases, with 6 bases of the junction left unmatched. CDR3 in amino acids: CASSPGIGRQETQYF. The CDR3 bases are TGTGCCAGCTCACCGGGGATCGGGAGGCAAGAGACCCAGTACTTC.

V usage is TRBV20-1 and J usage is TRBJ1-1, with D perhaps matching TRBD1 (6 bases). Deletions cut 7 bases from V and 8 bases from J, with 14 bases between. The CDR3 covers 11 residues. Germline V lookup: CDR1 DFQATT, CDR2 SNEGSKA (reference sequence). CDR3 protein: CSVGGDTEAFF. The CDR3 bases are TGCAGTGTAGGGGGGGATACCGAAGCTTTCTTT.

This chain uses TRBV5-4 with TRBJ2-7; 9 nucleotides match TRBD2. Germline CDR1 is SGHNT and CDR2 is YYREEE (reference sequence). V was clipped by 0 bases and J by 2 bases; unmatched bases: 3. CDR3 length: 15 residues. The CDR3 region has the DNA TGTGCCAGCAGCTTGGAAATAGCGGGGGCCTACGAGCAGTACTTC. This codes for CASSLEIAGAYEQYF.

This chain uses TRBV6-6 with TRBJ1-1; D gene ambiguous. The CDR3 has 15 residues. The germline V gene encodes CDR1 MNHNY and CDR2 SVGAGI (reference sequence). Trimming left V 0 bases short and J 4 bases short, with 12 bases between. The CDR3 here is CASSYSKGVGTEAFF. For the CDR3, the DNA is TGTGCCAGCAGTTACTCGAAGGGAGTAGGCACTGAAGCTTTCTTT.

As DNA, the CDR3 is TGTGCCAGCAGCTTAGGAGCTACGAGGGAGACCCAGTACTTC. This gives the protein CASSLGATRETQYF. The V and J genes are TRBV7-2 and TRBJ2-5; D unclear. Trimming cost V 1 base and J 5 bases, with 11 bases left between them. The CDR3 consists of 14 residues. Germline-derived CDR1 and CDR2 are SGHTA and FQGNSA.

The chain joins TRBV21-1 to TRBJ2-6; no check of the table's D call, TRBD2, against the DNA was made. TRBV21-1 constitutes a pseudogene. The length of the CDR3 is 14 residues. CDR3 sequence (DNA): TGTGCCAGCAGAGAGGGAGCTGGGGCCAACGTCCTGACTTTC. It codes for CASREGAGANVLTF.

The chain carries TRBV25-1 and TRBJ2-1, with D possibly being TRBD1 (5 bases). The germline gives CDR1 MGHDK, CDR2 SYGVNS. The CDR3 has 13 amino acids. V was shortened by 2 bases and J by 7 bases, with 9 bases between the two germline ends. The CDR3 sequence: CASSEQGRNEQFF. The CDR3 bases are TGTGCCAGCAGTGAACAGGGCCGGAATGAGCAGTTCTTC.

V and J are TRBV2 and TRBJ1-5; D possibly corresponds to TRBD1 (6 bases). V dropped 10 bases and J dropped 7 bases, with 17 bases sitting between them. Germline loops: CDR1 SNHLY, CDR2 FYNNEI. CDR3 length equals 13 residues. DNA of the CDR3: TGTGCCACCACCCCAGGGGCATGGCAGCCCCAGCATTTT. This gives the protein CATTPGAWQPQHF.

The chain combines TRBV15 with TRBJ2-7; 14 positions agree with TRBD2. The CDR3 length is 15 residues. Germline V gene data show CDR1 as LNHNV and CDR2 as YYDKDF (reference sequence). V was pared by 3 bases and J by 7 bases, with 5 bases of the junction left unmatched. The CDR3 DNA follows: TGTGCCACCAGCAGGGGGACTAGCGGGAGCGAAGAGCAGTACTTC. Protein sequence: CATSRGTSGSEEQYF.

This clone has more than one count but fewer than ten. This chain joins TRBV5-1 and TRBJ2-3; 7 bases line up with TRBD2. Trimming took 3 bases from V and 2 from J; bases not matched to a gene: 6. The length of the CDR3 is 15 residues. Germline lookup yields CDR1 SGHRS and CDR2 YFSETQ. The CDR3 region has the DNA TGCGCCAGCAGCTCGACGGGGGGATTCACAGATACGCAGTATTTT. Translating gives CASSSTGGFTDTQYF.

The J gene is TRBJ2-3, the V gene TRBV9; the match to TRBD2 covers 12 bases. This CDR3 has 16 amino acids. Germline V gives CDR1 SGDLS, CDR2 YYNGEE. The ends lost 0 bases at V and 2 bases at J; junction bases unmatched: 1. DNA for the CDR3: TGTGCCAGCAGCGTAGCTAGCGGGAGGGCCACAGATACGCAGTATTTT. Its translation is CASSVASGRATDTQYF.

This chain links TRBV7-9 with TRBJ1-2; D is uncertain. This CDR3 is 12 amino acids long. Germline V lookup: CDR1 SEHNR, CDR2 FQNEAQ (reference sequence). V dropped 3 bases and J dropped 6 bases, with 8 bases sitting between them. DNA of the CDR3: TGTGCCAGCAGCTTCAGCGGGGATGGCTACACCTTC. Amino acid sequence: CASSFSGDGYTF.

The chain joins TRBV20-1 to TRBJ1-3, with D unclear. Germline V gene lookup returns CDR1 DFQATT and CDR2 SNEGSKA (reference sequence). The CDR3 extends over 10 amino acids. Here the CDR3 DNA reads TGCAGCGTACGGGGAAACACCATATATTTT. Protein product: CSVRGNTIYF.

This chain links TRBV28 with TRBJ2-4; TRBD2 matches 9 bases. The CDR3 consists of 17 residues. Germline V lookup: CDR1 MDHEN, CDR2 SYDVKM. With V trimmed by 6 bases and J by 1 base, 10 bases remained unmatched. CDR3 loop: CASRLFSGSGAKNIQYF. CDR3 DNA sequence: TGTGCCAGCAGACTATTTAGCGGGAGCGGTGCCAAAAACATTCAGTACTTC.

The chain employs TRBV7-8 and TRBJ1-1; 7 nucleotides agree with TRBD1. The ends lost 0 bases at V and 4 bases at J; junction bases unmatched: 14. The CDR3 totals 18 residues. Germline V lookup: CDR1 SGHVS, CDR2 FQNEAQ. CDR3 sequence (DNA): TGTGCCAGCAGCTTAGCTCCCCCTCGTACAGGGGAAGGCACTGAAGCTTTCTTT. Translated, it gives CASSLAPPRTGEGTEAFF.

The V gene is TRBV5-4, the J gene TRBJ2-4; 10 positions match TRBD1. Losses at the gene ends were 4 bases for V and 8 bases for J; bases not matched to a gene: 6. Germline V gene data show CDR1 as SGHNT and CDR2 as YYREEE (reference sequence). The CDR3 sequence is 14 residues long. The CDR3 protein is CASSRQGASDIQYF. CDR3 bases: TGTGCCAGCAGCAGACAGGGGGCTTCAGACATTCAGTACTTC.

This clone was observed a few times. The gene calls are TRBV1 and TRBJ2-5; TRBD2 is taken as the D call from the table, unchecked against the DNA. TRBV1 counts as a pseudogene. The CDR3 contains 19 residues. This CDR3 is CTSSKNGTSGGCYQETQYF. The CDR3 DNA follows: TGCACCAGCAGTAAGAACGGGACTAGCGGGGGGTGCTACCAAGAGACCCAGTACTTC.

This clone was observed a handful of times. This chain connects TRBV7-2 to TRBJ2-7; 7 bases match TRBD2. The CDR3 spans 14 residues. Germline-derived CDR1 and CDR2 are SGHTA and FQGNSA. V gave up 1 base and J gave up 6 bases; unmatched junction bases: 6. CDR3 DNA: TGTGCCAGCAGCTTAGGGGCGGGAGCGGGCGAGCAGTACTTC. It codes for CASSLGAGAGEQYF.

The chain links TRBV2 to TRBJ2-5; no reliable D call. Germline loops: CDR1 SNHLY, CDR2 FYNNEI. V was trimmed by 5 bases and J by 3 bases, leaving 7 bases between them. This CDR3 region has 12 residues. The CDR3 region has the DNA TGTGCCAGCAGTCGACTGGAAGAGACCCAGTACTTC. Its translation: CASSRLEETQYF.

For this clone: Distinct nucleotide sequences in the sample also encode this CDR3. The CDR3 nucleotides are TGCGCCAGCAGCTTGGACAGTAGCGGGGACAATGAGCAGTTCTTC. This translates into CASSLDSSGDNEQFF. The chain recombines TRBV5-1 with TRBJ2-1; 8 nucleotides align to TRBD2. The germline V gene has CDR1 SGHRS and CDR2 YFSETQ. This CDR3 has 15 residues. V trimming: 0 bases; J trimming: 5 bases; junction bases outside the gene matches: 4.

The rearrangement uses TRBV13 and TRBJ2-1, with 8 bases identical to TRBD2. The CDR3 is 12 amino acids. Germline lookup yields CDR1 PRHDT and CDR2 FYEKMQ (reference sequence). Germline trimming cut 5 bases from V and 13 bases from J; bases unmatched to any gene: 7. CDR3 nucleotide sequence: TGTGCCAGCAGCGGACGGACTAGCTACCAGTTCTTC. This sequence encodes CASSGRTSYQFF.

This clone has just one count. The CDR3 nucleotides read TGTGCCAGCACCCCGGACTCCCATCGCGAGACCCAGTACTTC. Its translation is CASTPDSHRETQYF. V usage is TRBV2 and J usage is TRBJ2-5, with a possible D match to TRBD2 (5 bases). The CDR3 has 14 residues. Trimming took 7 bases from V and 5 from J, leaving 17 bases between them. Germline CDR1 reads SNHLY; CDR2 reads FYNNEI.

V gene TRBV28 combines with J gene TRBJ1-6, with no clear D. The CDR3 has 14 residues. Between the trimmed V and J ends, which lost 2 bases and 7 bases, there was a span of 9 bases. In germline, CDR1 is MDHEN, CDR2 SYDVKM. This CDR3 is CASSLLPGNSPLHF. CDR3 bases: TGTGCCAGCAGTTTACTCCCGGGGAATTCACCCCTCCACTTT.

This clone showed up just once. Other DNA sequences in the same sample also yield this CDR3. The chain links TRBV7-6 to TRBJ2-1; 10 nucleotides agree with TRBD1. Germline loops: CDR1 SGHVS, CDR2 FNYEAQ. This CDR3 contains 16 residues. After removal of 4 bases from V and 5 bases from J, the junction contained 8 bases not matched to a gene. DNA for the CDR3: TGTGCCAGCAGCTGGGGGGACAGGGGTTCCCACAATGAGCAGTTCTTC. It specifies CASSWGDRGSHNEQFF. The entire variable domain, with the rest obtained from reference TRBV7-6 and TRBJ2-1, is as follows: GAGVSQSPRYKVTKRGQDVALRCDPISGHVSLYWYRQALGQGPEFLTYFNYEAQQDKSGLPNDRFSAERPEGSISTLTIQRTEQRDSAMYRCASSWGDRGSHNEQFFGPGTRLTVL.

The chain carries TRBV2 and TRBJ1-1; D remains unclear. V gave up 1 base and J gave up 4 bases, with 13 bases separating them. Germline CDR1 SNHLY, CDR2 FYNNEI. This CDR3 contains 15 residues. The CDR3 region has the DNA TGTGCCAGCAGTGAAGTCGTCAGGCGTACCACTGAAGCTTTCTTT. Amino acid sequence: CASSEVVRRTTEAFF. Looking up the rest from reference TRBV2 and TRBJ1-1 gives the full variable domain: EPEVTQTPSHQVTQMGQEVILRCVPISNHLYFYWYRQILGQKVEFLVSFYNNEISEKSEIFDDQFSVERPDGSNFTLKIRSTKLEDSAMYFCASSEVVRRTTEAFFGQGTRLTVV.

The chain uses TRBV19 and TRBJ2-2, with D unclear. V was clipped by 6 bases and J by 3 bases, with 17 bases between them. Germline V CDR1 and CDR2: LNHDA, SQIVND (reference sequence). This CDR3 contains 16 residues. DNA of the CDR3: TGTGCCAGTAGCACCCCCCGAGACTGGGACACCGGGGAGCTGTTTTTT. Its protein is CASSTPRDWDTGELFF.

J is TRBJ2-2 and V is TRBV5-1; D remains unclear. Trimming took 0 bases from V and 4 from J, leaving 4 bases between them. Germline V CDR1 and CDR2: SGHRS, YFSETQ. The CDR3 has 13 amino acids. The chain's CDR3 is CASSLGATGELFF. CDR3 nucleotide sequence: TGCGCCAGCAGCTTGGGGGCCACCGGGGAGCTGTTTTTT.

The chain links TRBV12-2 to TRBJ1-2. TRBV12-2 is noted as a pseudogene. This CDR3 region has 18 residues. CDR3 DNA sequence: TGTGCAAGTCGCTTCTTTAAGTTTCGGGGGGGCCGGATCTATGGCTACACCTTC. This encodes CASRFFKFRGGRIYGYTF.

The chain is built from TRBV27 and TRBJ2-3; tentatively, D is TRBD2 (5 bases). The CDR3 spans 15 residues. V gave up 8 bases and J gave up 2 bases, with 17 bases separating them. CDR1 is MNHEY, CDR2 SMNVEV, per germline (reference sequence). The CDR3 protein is CASSSPREYTDTQYF. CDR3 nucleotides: TGTGCCAGCTCGAGCCCCCGGGAATACACAGATACGCAGTATTTT.

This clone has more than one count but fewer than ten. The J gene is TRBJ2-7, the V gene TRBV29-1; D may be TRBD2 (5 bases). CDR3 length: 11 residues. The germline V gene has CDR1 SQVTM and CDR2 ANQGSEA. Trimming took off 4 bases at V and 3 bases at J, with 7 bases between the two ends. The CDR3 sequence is CSVGAGYEQYF. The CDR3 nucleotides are TGCAGCGTTGGTGCGGGCTACGAGCAGTACTTC.